The 3 T cell receptor beta chains given below trace back to one sample, sequenced in a study of CD8+ T cells in alopecia areata. Following extraction, RNA underwent reverse transcription to cDNA, which served as the sequencing template. Profiled with immunoSEQ multiplex PCR; TCRdb holds only in-frame clones, not every one. The table records roughly 250,000 clones, 45% to 70% of them present only once. Treatment: oral pan-JAK inhibitor, 5-10 mg twice daily. The sequences come from CD4+ T cells sorted from blood, collected at approximately week 52, from a patient treated with tofacitinib. These TCRs come from a human donor with alopecia areata.

This clone was seen more than once but under ten times. CDR3 nucleotides: TGTGCCTGGAGTGTAGGCCGGCGGGCGAACACCGGGGAGCTGTTTTTT. This gives the protein CAWSVGRRANTGELFF. The chain has TRBV30 and TRBJ2-2; a possible D gene is TRBD2 (5 bases). Germline-derived CDR1 and CDR2 are GTSNPN and SVGIG (reference sequence). The CDR3 is 16 residues long. V was cut by 0 bases and J by 0 bases, with 11 bases left in between.

This clone has more than one count but fewer than ten. The chain recombines TRBV29-1 with TRBJ1-1; D is ambiguous. Germline V lookup: CDR1 SQVTM, CDR2 ANQGSEA. This CDR3 is 11 amino acids long. The ends were cut back, 7 bases at V and 1 base at J, with 7 bases in the middle. The CDR3 region is CSALGNTEAFF. In DNA, the CDR3 is TGCAGCGCCCTGGGGAACACTGAAGCTTTCTTT.

This clone was detected only once. This chain joins TRBV4-1 and TRBJ2-7, with D hard to call. Germline loops: CDR1 MGHRA, CDR2 YSYEKL. Trimming shortened V by 1 base and J by 7 bases, and 8 bases separated the two germline ends. The CDR3 is 12 residues long. The CDR3 sequence is CASSQVVGEQYF. DNA of the CDR3: TGCGCCAGCAGCCAAGTGGTCGGAGAGCAGTACTTC.